Listed below are T cell receptor beta chains from one sample, sequenced in a study of blood T cell repertoires in COVID-19. TCRdb's copy holds only in-frame clones and misses some; the assay was immunoSEQ multiplex PCR. The repertoire holds 70,000 or so clones, with roughly 91% as singletons. The sequenced sample consisted of peripheral blood. All receptors come from a man in his 60s with acute or convalescent COVID-19. Each CDR3 is given with its conserved first and last residue. A D gene is named only where the DNA matches it firmly. A row's size may be missing; if present it is once, few, many or a size class.

TRBJ1-2 TRBV29-1 . TRBD1 CSVEMDRARYGYTF TGCAGCGTTGAGATGGACAGGGCTAGGTATGGCTACACCTTC
TRBJ1-6 TRBV19 . . CASGPRGSPLHF TGTGCCAGTGGACCTCGGGGTTCACCCCTCCACTTT
TRBJ2-1 TRBV7-9 once . CASSSGEYNEQFF TGTGCCAGCAGCTCGGGAGAGTACAATGAGCAGTTCTTC
TRBJ2-1 TRBV24-1 . . CATSAEMGRNEQFF TGTGCCACCAGTGCGGAGATGGGGCGGAATGAGCAGTTCTTC
TRBJ2-3 TRBV5-1 . . CASSWGESTDTQYF TGCGCCAGCAGTTGGGGGGAGAGCACAGATACGCAGTATTTT
TRBJ2-7 TRBV28 . . CASSQVRGVSYEQYF TGTGCCAGCAGTCAGGTGCGGGGTGTCTCCTACGAGCAGTACTTC
TRBJ2-7 TRBV7-3 few TRBD2 CASSLSALAGSEQYF TGTGCCAGCAGCTTATCGGCGCTAGCGGGGTCTGAGCAGTACTTC
TRBJ2-7 TRBV19 . . CASSPRRGEQYF TGTGCCAGTAGTCCCAGGCGGGGCGAGCAGTACTTC
TRBJ2-7 TRBV3-1/TRBV3-2 . TRBD2 CASSQTRGGQRQYF TGTGCCAGCAGCCAGACGCGGGGGGGCCAGAGGCAGTACTTC
TRBJ1-1 TRBV24-1 . . CATSDAGRAEAFF TGTGCCACCAGTGACGCAGGGAGGGCTGAAGCTTTCTTT
TRBJ2-3 TRBV5-1 . . CASSLGRTDTQYF TGCGCCAGCAGCTTGGGGCGCACAGATACGCAGTATTTT
TRBJ2-1 TRBV10-3 . TRBD1 CANRKGQGTKDEQFF TGTGCCAACCGAAAGGGACAGGGCACGAAGGATGAGCAGTTCTTC
TRBJ1-6 TRBV3-1/TRBV3-2 once . CASSQDDSRNSPPHF TGTGCCAGCAGCCAAGATGACAGCCGGAATTCACCCCCCCACTTT
TRBJ1-3 TRBV7-9 . . CASSPGISGNTIYF TGTGCCAGCAGCCCAGGAATCTCTGGAAACACCATATATTTT
TRBJ1-6 TRBV5-6 . TRBD1 CASSLVQGASYNSPLHF TGTGCCAGCAGCTTGGTGCAGGGGGCGTCCTATAATTCACCCCTCCACTTT
TRBJ1-2 TRBV13 . TRBD1 CASSPTPQGGNYGYTF TGTGCCAGCAGCCCCACGCCCCAGGGGGGTAACTATGGCTACACCTTC
TRBJ1-4 TRBV6-1 . . CASSEFSQKRTGNEKLFF TGTGCCAGCAGTGAATTTTCGCAGAAAAGGACGGGGAATGAAAAACTGTTTTTT
TRBJ2-2 TRBV21-1 . . CASSKEDGTSNTGELFF TGTGCCAGCAGCAAAGAAGACGGGACTTCGAACACCGGGGAGCTGTTTTTT
TRBJ1-2 TRBV18 . TRBD1 CASSPRGLGNYGYTF TGTGCCAGCTCACCGAGGGGGCTGGGGAACTATGGCTACACCTTC
TRBJ2-7 TRBV5-1 . . CASTLSGGYEQYF TGCGCCAGCACCCTATCCGGCGGCTACGAGCAGTACTTC
TRBJ2-7 TRBV7-9 once . CASSPGQTYEQYF TGTGCCAGCAGCCCTGGGCAGACCTACGAGCAGTACTTC
TRBJ2-4 TRBV30 . TRBD1 CAWSVGGAGQNIQYF TGTGCCTGGAGTGTAGGGGGCGCCGGCCAAAACATTCAGTACTTC
TRBJ2-3 TRBV10-2 . TRBD2 CASISGGRKDTQYF TGCGCCAGCATATCGGGGGGGCGGAAAGATACGCAGTATTTT
TRBJ1-1 TRBV21-1 . . CASTRDSLNTEAFF TGTGCCAGCACCAGGGACAGTTTGAACACTGAAGCTTTCTTT
TRBJ1-2 TRBV10-3 . . CAIRTGINYGYTF TGTGCCATCAGGACGGGGATCAACTATGGCTACACCTTC
TRBJ2-2 TRBV9 few TRBD2 CASSLGQQTSGIKAGELFF TGTGCCAGCAGCTTGGGACAGCAGACTAGCGGGATAAAGGCCGGGGAGCTGTTTTTT
TRBJ2-5 TRBV12-5 . . CASGLGQYQETQYF TGTGCTAGTGGTTTGGGACAGTACCAAGAGACCCAGTACTTC
TRBJ2-1 TRBV6-6 . . CASSYSVEIHNEQFF TGTGCCAGCAGTTACTCTGTGGAGATCCACAATGAGCAGTTCTTC
TRBJ1-5 TRBV18 . . CASSPRETQPQHF TGTGCCAGCTCACCACGGGAGACTCAGCCCCAGCATTTT
TRBJ2-1 TRBV7-3 . TRBD2 CASSWGLAAYNEQFF TGTGCCAGCAGCTGGGGACTAGCGGCTTACAATGAGCAGTTCTTC
TRBJ2-2 TRBV6-1 . . CASSEGGDTGELFF TGTGCCAGCAGCGAAGGGGGGGACACCGGGGAGCTGTTTTTT
TRBJ1-4 TRBV6-2/TRBV6-3 once . CASSYSQGDLNEKLFF TGTGCCAGCAGTTACTCCCAGGGTGACCTGAATGAAAAACTGTTTTTT
TRBJ2-2 TRBV19 . TRBD1 CATLDRTGGTGELFF TGTGCCACCCTCGACCGGACAGGTGGGACCGGGGAGCTGTTTTTT
TRBJ2-4 TRBV19 . TRBD1 CASSPTRGQGAPIAKNIQYF TGTGCCAGTAGTCCTACCCGTGGACAGGGGGCCCCGATAGCCAAAAACATTCAGTACTTC
TRBJ1-5 TRBV5-4 . . CAPGGGGQPQHF TGTGCCCCCGGGGGGGGAGGCCAGCCCCAGCATTTT
TRBJ1-5 TRBV5-1 . . CASSFDGGSNQPQHF TGCGCCAGCAGCTTTGACGGCGGAAGCAATCAGCCCCAGCATTTT
TRBJ1-6 TRBV29-1 . . CSALQGANSPLHF TGCAGCGCTCTACAGGGTGCTAATTCACCCCTCCACTTT
TRBJ1-5 TRBV27 . . CASSHRDSNQPQHF TGTGCCAGCAGCCACAGAGATAGCAATCAGCCCCAGCATTTT
TRBJ2-5 TRBV20-1 . . CSASPLAGQETQYF TGCAGTGCTAGTCCACTCGCAGGGCAAGAGACCCAGTACTTC
TRBJ2-7 TRBV19 . TRBD1 CASSAYQGQGAYEQYF TGTGCCAGTAGTGCTTACCAGGGACAGGGGGCATACGAGCAGTACTTC
TRBJ2-1 TRBV11-2 . . CASSSIQGAYNEQFF TGTGCCAGCAGCTCTATACAGGGCGCCTACAATGAGCAGTTCTTC
TRBJ1-5 TRBV5-1 . . CASSLLPGDQPQHF TGCGCCAGCAGCTTGCTCCCAGGTGATCAGCCCCAGCATTTT
TRBJ2-1 TRBV5-1 . TRBD2 CASSLNGLAGEPLSYNEQFF TGCGCCAGCAGCTTAAATGGACTAGCGGGAGAGCCCCTCTCCTACAATGAGCAGTTCTTC
TRBJ1-4 TRBV5-8 . TRBD1 CASSLEYRGGGEKLFF TGTGCCAGCAGCCTCGAATACAGGGGAGGAGGTGAAAAACTGTTTTTT
TRBJ2-3 TRBV7-3 . TRBD1 CASSKQGADTQYF TGTGCCAGCAGCAAACAGGGGGCAGATACGCAGTATTTT
TRBJ2-7 TRBV5-6 . TRBD2 CASSLAGGEQYF TGTGCCAGCAGCTTGGCGGGGGGAGAGCAGTACTTC
TRBJ2-3 TRBV27 . TRBD2 CASSLAGDFTDTQYF TGTGCCAGCAGTTTAGCGGGGGATTTCACAGATACGCAGTATTTT
TRBJ2-7 TRBV4-2 . TRBD2 CASSPRLAGAYEQYF TGTGCCAGCAGCCCTAGACTAGCGGGAGCCTACGAGCAGTACTTC
TRBJ1-1 TRBV27 . . CASRIGGANTEAFF TGTGCCAGCAGGATTGGAGGGGCCAACACTGAAGCTTTCTTT
TRBJ1-5 TRBV7-2 . TRBD1 CASSSHRQGLGQPQHF TGTGCCAGCAGCTCGCATAGACAGGGGTTGGGGCAGCCCCAGCATTTT
TRBJ1-5 TRBV27 . . CASRRQGDNQPQHF TGTGCCAGCAGGCGCCAGGGTGACAATCAGCCCCAGCATTTT